This T cell receptor beta chain was sequenced in a study of T cells in Graves' hyperthyroidism and ophthalmopathy. Germline CDR1 and CDR2: SGHTA and FQGNSA. The CDR3 runs to 15 residues. Note on this clonotype: A junction end diverges from the germline sequence, so it may reflect a read error.

It was RNA transcripts that yielded the amplified TCR beta CDR3 regions. Using the HTBI primer set, a first-round RT-PCR was run on the TCR CDR3. TCRdb called the multiplex PCR reads again in MiXCR, with one record for every CDR3 protein. The table includes roughly 580,000 distinct CDR3 sequences, approximately 13% detected once. The chain couples TRBV7-2 to TRBJ2-7, with TRBD1 as a possible D gene (5 bases). What was sequenced was blood. The source of this sequence is a woman between 25 and 40 years old with Graves' hyperthyroidism that later progressed to Graves' ophthalmopathy. The CDR3 sequence is CTSSLTGTRSCEQYF. DNA for the CDR3: TGTACCAGCAGCTTAACAGGTACCCGTTCCTGCGAGCAGTACTTC. Full variable domain (remainder filled in from reference TRBV7-2 and TRBJ2-7): GAGVSQSPSNKVTEKGKDVELRCDPISGHTALYWYRQSLGQGLEFLIYFQGNSAPDKSGLPSDRFSAERTGGSVSTLTIQRTQQEDSAVYLCTSSLTGTRSCEQYFGPGTRLTVT.